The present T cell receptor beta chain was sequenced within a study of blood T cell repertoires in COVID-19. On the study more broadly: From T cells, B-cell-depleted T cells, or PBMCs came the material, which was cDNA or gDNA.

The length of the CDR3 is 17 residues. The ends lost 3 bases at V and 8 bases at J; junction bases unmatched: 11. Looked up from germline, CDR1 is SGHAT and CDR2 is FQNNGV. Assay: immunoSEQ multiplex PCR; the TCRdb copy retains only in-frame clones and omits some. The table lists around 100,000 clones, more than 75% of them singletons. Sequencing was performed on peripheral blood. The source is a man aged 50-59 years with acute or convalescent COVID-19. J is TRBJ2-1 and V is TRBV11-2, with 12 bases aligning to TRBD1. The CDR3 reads CASSFGAGTGGRDEQFF. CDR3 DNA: TGTGCCAGCAGCTTCGGGGCCGGGACAGGGGGCAGGGATGAGCAGTTCTTC.